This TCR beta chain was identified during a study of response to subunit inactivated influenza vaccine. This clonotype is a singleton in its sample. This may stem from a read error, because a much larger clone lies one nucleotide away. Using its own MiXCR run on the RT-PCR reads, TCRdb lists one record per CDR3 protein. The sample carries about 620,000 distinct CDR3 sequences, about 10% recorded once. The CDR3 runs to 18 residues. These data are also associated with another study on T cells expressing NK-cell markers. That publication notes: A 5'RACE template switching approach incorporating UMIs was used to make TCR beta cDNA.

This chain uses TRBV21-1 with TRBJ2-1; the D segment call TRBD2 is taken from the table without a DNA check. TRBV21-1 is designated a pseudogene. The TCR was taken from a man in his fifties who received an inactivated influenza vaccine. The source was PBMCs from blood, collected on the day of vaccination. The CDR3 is CAQKRLTPGLATYNEQFF. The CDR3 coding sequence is TGTGCCCAGAAAAGGCTCACCCCGGGACTAGCCACCTACAATGAGCAGTTCTTC.